This T cell receptor (beta chain) was retrieved from a study of blood T cell repertoires in COVID-19. Repertoires were generated with immunoSEQ multiplex PCR, while TCRdb's copy carries only in-frame clones and drops some. The sample holds around 380,000 clones, more than 70% seen once. This clone occurred once. The ends lost 4 bases at V and 6 bases at J; junction bases unmatched: 7. This CDR3 region has 14 residues. The germline V gene encodes CDR1 SGHNT and CDR2 YYREEE (reference sequence). V is TRBV5-4 and J is TRBJ2-1; 7 bases line up with TRBD2. The specimen was PBMCs or T cells enriched from blood (not recorded which). The clonotype originates from a man under 40 who had recovered from COVID-19. CDR3 coding DNA: TGTGCCAGCAGCCTCGGGGGGTTCGGCAATGAGCAGTTCTTC. It specifies CASSLGGFGNEQFF.